This TCR beta chain was captured by sequencing in a study of T cell clonality in common variable immunodeficiency. This clone has ten or more counts. The read finishes 3 residues shy of the CDR3 end, and the germline J gene is used to complete it. Generated by immunoSEQ multiplex PCR, the TCRdb table keeps only in-frame clones and is missing some. The table lists tens of thousands of clones, with no singletons. The CDR3 sequence is 16 residues long. CDR1 is MDHEN, CDR2 SYDVKM, per germline. Trimming took 2 bases from V and 7 from J; bases not matched to a gene: 11. This chain links TRBV28 with TRBJ2-1, with 7 bases lining up with TRBD1. The sample consisted of peripheral blood mononuclear cells. The TCR comes from a person between 18 and 75 years old in good health. The sequenced part of the CDR3 DNA is TGTGCCAGCAGTTTAACTTGGACAGGACGTTCGAATGAG. Translated, it gives CASSLTWTGRSNE. The whole CDR3 region reads CASSLTWTGRSNEQFF.